This T cell receptor beta chain derives from a study of T cell responses to AZD1222 COVID-19 vaccine. Overall study results and limits: Seropositive status at baseline applied to only a handful of AZD1222 recipients.

Profiling relied on immunoSEQ multiplex PCR, and the TCRdb table lists in-frame clones only, not all of them. This sample yields approximately 260,000 clones, of which more than 85% are seen a single time; less than 0.6% belongs to the top ten. The CDR3 runs 16 residues. Losses at the gene ends were 4 bases for V and 5 bases for J; bases not matched to a gene: 9. Germline V gene lookup returns CDR1 SGHKS and CDR2 YYEKEE (reference sequence). To note about this clone: Its target is unknown.

The specimen was peripheral blood, collected on day 0 of AZD1222 vaccination. The TCR sequence derives from an adult in good health. The V and J genes are TRBV5-5 and TRBJ2-3, with 11 bases identical to TRBD2. This CDR3 reads CASSPALAGGGDTQYF. The DNA for the CDR3 is TGTGCCAGCAGCCCAGCTTTAGCGGGAGGGGGAGATACGCAGTATTTT.